The 18 T cell receptor beta chains below come from one sample, sequenced in a study of shared clonotypes between healthy human individuals. Libraries were prepared by immunoSEQ multiplex PCR; TCRdb keeps only in-frame clonotypes and omits some of them. Of 2.3 million or so clones detected, approximately 95% appear once; the ten largest clones hold 0.39%. The sequenced material came from naive CD4+ T cells from PBMCs. Subset defined: CD45RA+ positively selected. The source of these receptors is a young man in good health. Some clones in this sample may be carry-over from other donors' samples.

The chain links TRBV14 to TRBJ1-2, with 7 bases matching TRBD1. The CDR3 has 12 amino acids. Per germline, CDR1 SGHDN and CDR2 FVKESK. Trimming took 4 bases from V and 8 from J; bases not matched to a gene: 4. CDR3 sequence reads: CASSPTGWGYTF. In DNA form, the CDR3 reads TGTGCCAGCAGCCCGACAGGGTGGGGCTACACCTTC. Full variable domain (rest looked up from reference TRBV14 and TRBJ1-2): EAGVTQFPSHSVIEKGQTVTLRCDPISGHDNLYWYRRVMGKEIKFLLHFVKESKQDESGMPNNRFLAERTGGTYSTLKVQPAELEDSGVYFCASSPTGWGYTFGSGTRLTVV.

The J gene is TRBJ2-1, the V gene TRBV7-3, with 8 bases lining up with TRBD1. V was pared by 5 bases and J by 0 bases, with 3 bases of the junction left unmatched. Germline V gives CDR1 SGHTA, CDR2 FQGTGA. This CDR3 has 15 amino acids. The CDR3: CASSPGGYSYNEQFF. The CDR3 DNA is TGTGCCAGCAGCCCAGGGGGCTACTCCTACAATGAGCAGTTCTTC.

The V gene is TRBV18, the J gene TRBJ2-1; D is undetermined. CDR1 KGHSH and CDR2 LQKENI come from the germline V gene. The CDR3 is 15 residues long. V lost 3 bases and J lost 4, with 13 bases in between. The CDR3 is CASSPVGANYNEQFF. CDR3 DNA: TGTGCCAGCTCACCGGTGGGTGCGAATTACAATGAGCAGTTCTTC.

The chain has TRBV10-3 and TRBJ1-2; D possibly corresponds to TRBD1 (6 bases). V shed 3 bases and J shed 2 bases, with 22 bases lying between them. The CDR3 covers 18 residues. In germline, CDR1 is ENHRY, CDR2 SYGVKD. CDR3 sequence reads: CAISESLRSTGQNYGYTF. CDR3 coding DNA: TGTGCCATCAGTGAATCGCTTCGTAGTACAGGGCAGAACTATGGCTACACCTTC.

V is TRBV28 and J is TRBJ1-4; TRBD1 aligns across 8 bases. CDR1 and CDR2 (germline): MDHEN, SYDVKM. The V segment lost 5 bases and the J segment 2 bases; nucleotides outside the gene matches: 4. The CDR3 runs to 15 residues. As DNA, the CDR3 is TGTGCCAGCAGTGGACAGGGTAGCACTAATGAAAAACTGTTTTTT. Its translation: CASSGQGSTNEKLFF. Using reference TRBV28 and TRBJ1-4 for the parts outside the CDR3, the full variable domain is DVKVTQSSRYLVKRTGEKVFLECVQDMDHENMFWYRQDPGLGLRLIYFSYDVKMKEKGDIPEGYSVSREKKERFSLILESASTNQTSMYLCASSGQGSTNEKLFFGSGTQLSVL.

J is TRBJ2-5 and V is TRBV5-1, with 11 bases lining up with TRBD2. The V segment lost 1 base and the J segment 4 bases; nucleotides outside the gene matches: 6. The CDR3 has 16 amino acids. Germline V gene data show CDR1 as SGHRS and CDR2 as YFSETQ. The CDR3 nucleotides are TGCGCCAGCAGCTTGACTAGCGGGAGAAAGCGAGAGACCCAGTACTTC. This translates into CASSLTSGRKRETQYF.

This sequence joins TRBV4-1 and TRBJ1-1, with D uncertain. Deletions cut 4 bases from V and 3 bases from J, with 9 bases between. In germline, CDR1 is MGHRA, CDR2 YSYEKL. This CDR3 comprises 13 residues. CDR3 sequence reads: CASSLSEYTEAFF. Written as DNA, the CDR3 is TGCGCCAGCAGCCTCTCGGAGTACACTGAAGCTTTCTTT.

This sequence joins TRBV28 and TRBJ2-7, with D perhaps being TRBD1 or TRBD2 (5 bases each). The CDR3 spans 15 residues. The germline V and J ends were trimmed by 6 bases and 4 bases, with 19 bases remaining between them. Germline V CDR1 and CDR2: MDHEN, SYDVKM. The CDR3 sequence: CASSLMPGPYYEQYF. The CDR3 DNA is TGTGCCAGCAGCCTCATGCCGGGACCCTATTACGAGCAGTACTTC.

The V call is TRBV5-6, the J call TRBJ2-3; the D call may be TRBD1 or TRBD2 (5 bases each). Trimming cost V 4 bases and J 3 bases, with 21 bases left between them. Per the germline V gene, CDR1 is SGHDT and CDR2 is YYEEEE. The CDR3 has 17 amino acids. The CDR3 protein is CASSTPWVGASTDTQYF. DNA of the CDR3: TGTGCCAGCAGCACCCCGTGGGTCGGGGCGAGTACAGATACGCAGTATTTT. Looking up the rest from reference TRBV5-6 and TRBJ2-3 gives the full variable domain: DAGVTQSPTHLIKTRGQQVTLRCSPKSGHDTVSWYQQALGQGPQFIFQYYEEEERQRGNFPDRFSGHQFPNYSSELNVNALLLGDSALYLCASSTPWVGASTDTQYFGPGTRLTVL.

In its sample, this clone was seen once. The chain uses TRBV14 and TRBJ2-3, with unresolved D. Germline V gene lookup returns CDR1 SGHDN and CDR2 FVKESK. This CDR3 region has 17 residues. V was clipped by 1 base and J by 0 bases, with 14 bases between them. The CDR3 sequence: CASSQGFGLLSTDTQYF. The DNA for the CDR3 is TGTGCCAGCAGCCAAGGATTCGGTCTCTTGAGCACAGATACGCAGTATTTT.

The V and J genes are TRBV5-8 and TRBJ2-3; 7 bases are shared with TRBD2. J gave up 4 bases and V 6 bases, and 11 bases lay outside the gene matches. This CDR3 spans 15 amino acids. CDR1 is SGHTS, CDR2 YDEGEE, per germline. The CDR3: CASTVQGGLADTQYF. CDR3 sequence (DNA): TGTGCCAGCACCGTCCAGGGAGGGTTGGCAGATACGCAGTATTTT. The full variable domain, in which reference TRBV5-8 and TRBJ2-3 provide the parts outside the CDR3, is EAGVTQSPTHLIKTRGQQATLRCSPISGHTSVYWYQQALGLGLQFLLWYDEGEERNRGNFPPRFSGRQFPNYSSELNVNALELEDSALYLCASTVQGGLADTQYFGPGTRLTVL.

CDR3 nucleotide sequence: TGCGCCAGCAGGGTTGGGTCCTCAGGAACAGATACGCAGTATTTT. It is translated as CASRVGSSGTDTQYF. This chain uses TRBV5-1 with TRBJ2-3; D is ambiguous. V was clipped by 5 bases and J by 3 bases, with 16 bases between them. The germline CDR1 and CDR2 sequences are SGHRS and YFSETQ. The length of the CDR3 is 15 residues.

The chain uses TRBV21-1 and TRBJ2-4. TRBV21-1 constitutes a pseudogene. This CDR3 is built from 13 residues. The CDR3 loop is CASSEVLGDGRHF. The CDR3 DNA is TGTGCCAGCAGCGAAGTCCTCGGGGACGGGCGACACTTC.

The V gene is TRBV5-1, the J gene TRBJ2-5, with a tentative D call TRBD2 (5 bases). CDR3 length equals 15 residues. V was cut by 4 bases and J by 3 bases, with 16 bases left in between. Germline CDR1 is SGHRS and CDR2 is YFSETQ. This CDR3 is CASSRWEMAEETQYF. In DNA, the CDR3 is TGCGCCAGCAGCCGGTGGGAGATGGCGGAAGAGACCCAGTACTTC.

The chain has TRBV6-6 and TRBJ2-2; TRBD2 matches 7 bases. With 11 bases clipped from V and 7 bases from J, the junction kept 10 bases outside the gene matches. Germline CDR1 and CDR2: MNHNY and SVGAGI (reference sequence). The CDR3 loop spans 13 amino acids. The CDR3 is CAAGTTIRGELFF. CDR3 coding DNA: TGTGCCGCCGGGACTACCATTCGCGGGGAGCTGTTTTTT.

The rearrangement links TRBV7-9 to TRBJ1-3, with TRBD1 identical over 7 bases. J lost 7 bases, V lost 5 bases, and 14 bases had no gene match. This CDR3 comprises 16 residues. Germline lookup yields CDR1 SEHNR and CDR2 FQNEAQ (reference sequence). The CDR3 spells CASSTGRTGLWNTIYF. Here the CDR3 DNA reads TGTGCCAGCAGCACGGGAAGGACAGGCCTCTGGAACACCATATATTTT.

The rearrangement uses TRBV30 and TRBJ2-7, with 8 bases aligning to TRBD2. CDR3 size: 15 residues. Trimming took 4 bases from V and 5 from J; bases not matched to a gene: 13. Germline-derived CDR1 and CDR2 are GTSNPN and SVGIG (reference sequence). The CDR3 nucleotides are TGTGCCTGGACCGACTGGCTAGCGGGTGGCAACGAGCAGTACTTC. Its protein product is CAWTDWLAGGNEQYF.

This sequence joins TRBV7-9 and TRBJ1-1, with D perhaps matching TRBD1 (6 bases). This CDR3 is 15 amino acids long. The V end was cut by 3 bases, the J end by 1 base, with 12 bases between. Germline assignment: CDR1 SEHNR and CDR2 FQNEAQ (reference sequence). CDR3 sequence reads: CASSLAGARNTEAFF. The CDR3 region has the DNA TGTGCCAGCAGCTTGGCAGGGGCGAGGAACACTGAAGCTTTCTTT.